Below are 22 T cell receptor beta chains sequenced from a single sample in a study of T-cell reconstitution after alpha-beta-depleted transplantation in children. Construction of the TCRbeta library involved unique molecular identifiers. TCRdb redid the calling of the PCR reads with MiXCR, one entry per CDR3 protein. The sample includes fewer than 500,000 distinct CDR3 sequences, around two fifths of them seen just once. This specimen consisted of PBMCs, obtained before TCRalphabeta/CD19-depleted stem cell transplant. The origin of the receptors is a girl aged 2 to 9 with aplastic anemia, due to receive a stem cell transplant.

The gene calls are TRBV5-1 and TRBJ2-3; D gene ambiguous. Germline CDR1 SGHRS, CDR2 YFSETQ. The CDR3 is 15 amino acids. The V and J ends lost 4 bases and 3 bases respectively, with 15 bases between them. Here the CDR3 reads CASSPVGGGTDTQYF. As DNA, the CDR3 is TGCGCCAGCAGCCCGGTAGGTGGTGGAACAGATACGCAGTATTTT.

V gene TRBV7-9 combines with J gene TRBJ1-2; TRBD1 might be the D (5 bases). The CDR3 has 15 residues. CDR1 SEHNR and CDR2 FQNEAQ come from the germline V gene (reference sequence). Trimming took 5 bases from V and 3 from J, leaving 16 bases between them. For the CDR3, the DNA is TGTGCCAGCAGCGCATCCGCGGGGGATGACTATGGCTACACCTTC. Translating gives CASSASAGDDYGYTF.

There are many counts of this clonotype. The chain carries TRBV28 and TRBJ2-3, with a weak D call TRBD1 (5 bases). The CDR3 is 17 amino acids. Trimming pared 4 bases from V and 1 base from J, leaving 18 bases between. The germline V gene has CDR1 MDHEN and CDR2 SYDVKM. The DNA of the CDR3 is TGTGCCAGCAGTTCCCCCGTGATAGGGGCCCGCACAGATACGCAGTATTTT. Its translation is CASSSPVIGARTDTQYF.

The chain uses TRBV13 and TRBJ2-1; maybe TRBD2 (9 bases). V dropped 4 bases and J dropped 9 bases, with 34 bases sitting between them. CDR3 length: 20 amino acids. Germline V gene data show CDR1 as PRHDT and CDR2 as FYEKMQ (reference sequence). Written as DNA, the CDR3 is TGTGCCAGCAGCTCACCCACAGGGGGGAGCGGGGCGGGAGGGGTTGCTGAGCAGTTCTTC. Translating it yields CASSSPTGGSGAGGVAEQFF.

This chain uses TRBV28 with TRBJ1-1; D not resolved. The CDR3 has 11 residues. From germline, CDR1 is MDHEN and CDR2 SYDVKM. V dropped 2 bases and J dropped 8 bases, with 6 bases sitting between them. The CDR3: CASSLAAEAFF. CDR3 in DNA: TGTGCCAGCAGTTTAGCGGCAGAAGCTTTCTTT.

This clonotype came up a few times. The V call is TRBV27, the J call TRBJ2-7; the match to TRBD2 covers 9 bases. CDR1 and CDR2 from the germline V gene are MNHEY and SMNVEV (reference sequence). V gave up 5 bases and J gave up 4 bases; unmatched junction bases: 9. The length of the CDR3 is 15 residues. The CDR3 loop is CASSPGIAGVYEQYF. DNA for the CDR3: TGTGCCAGCAGTCCTGGAATAGCGGGAGTGTACGAGCAGTACTTC.

In its sample, this clonotype was seen once. V and J are TRBV5-8 and TRBJ2-1; 10 bases line up with TRBD2. The CDR3 is made up of 15 amino acids. Per germline, CDR1 SGHTS and CDR2 YDEGEE. Trimming removed 2 bases from V and 4 bases from J; junction bases left unmatched: 3. CDR3 residues: CASSLIAGGYNEQFF. The CDR3 nucleotides are TGTGCCAGCAGCTTAATAGCGGGGGGTTACAATGAGCAGTTCTTC.

This chain links TRBV20-1 with TRBJ2-5; D is ambiguous. Germline CDR1 and CDR2: DFQATT and SNEGSKA (reference sequence). Trimming left V 6 bases short and J 0 bases short, with 8 bases between. The CDR3 contains 12 residues. In DNA, the CDR3 is TGCAGTGCGCCAGACTACCAAGAGACCCAGTACTTC. As protein: CSAPDYQETQYF.

This clonotype was counted between two and nine times. The chain carries TRBV20-1 and TRBJ2-5; the D gene is possibly TRBD2 (5 bases). CDR1 and CDR2 from the germline V gene are DFQATT and SNEGSKA (reference sequence). This CDR3 comprises 12 residues. V dropped 3 bases and J dropped 4 bases, with 9 bases sitting between them. This CDR3 reads CSARAAGETQYF. Written as DNA, the CDR3 is TGCAGTGCTAGGGCCGCGGGAGAGACCCAGTACTTC.

V gene TRBV20-1 combines with J gene TRBJ1-1; unclear D gene. Germline CDR1 and CDR2: DFQATT and SNEGSKA (reference sequence). There are 15 residues in the CDR3. The V and J ends lost 1 base and 1 base respectively, with 13 bases between them. CDR3 bases: TGCAGTGCTAGAGTTTACACCCGGGCGAACACTGAAGCTTTCTTT. It encodes CSARVYTRANTEAFF.

There are a few counts of this clonotype. The chain recombines TRBV18 with TRBJ2-1; 8 bases are a match to TRBD2. The CDR3 consists of 15 residues. The germline V gene encodes CDR1 KGHSH and CDR2 LQKENI. V gave up 0 bases and J gave up 3 bases; unmatched junction bases: 1. The CDR3 is CASSPPSGSYNEQFF. The CDR3 region has the DNA TGTGCCAGCTCACCACCCAGCGGGAGCTACAATGAGCAGTTCTTC.

This rearrangement joins TRBV3-1 to TRBJ2-3, with TRBD2 matching over 11 bases. Trimming removed 1 base from V and 5 bases from J; junction bases left unmatched: 8. The CDR3 contains 17 residues. Germline V gives CDR1 LGHDT, CDR2 YNNKEL (reference sequence). CDR3 in amino acids: CASSQGGLAAQGDTQYF. The CDR3, as DNA: TGTGCCAGCAGCCAAGGGGGACTAGCGGCCCAGGGAGATACGCAGTATTTT.

In this sample, this clonotype turned up a few times. The chain joins TRBV5-5 to TRBJ2-1, with TRBD2 matching over 9 bases. Trimming at V came to 4 bases and at J to 5 bases, leaving 13 bases not matched to a gene. Germline CDR1 reads SGHKS; CDR2 reads YYEKEE (reference sequence). The CDR3 covers 17 residues. The chain's CDR3 is CASSLGAGGPLNNEQFF. DNA for the CDR3: TGTGCCAGCAGCCTCGGGGCGGGAGGGCCTCTAAACAATGAGCAGTTCTTC.

In its sample, this clonotype was seen a few times. The chain is built from TRBV6-5 and TRBJ2-6; D is unresolved. V gave up 4 bases and J gave up 0 bases, with 19 bases separating them. The CDR3 is 19 residues long. Germline CDR1 reads MNHEY; CDR2 reads SVGAGI. CDR3 coding DNA: TGTGCCAGCAGTTGGTTAGGCGGAACACCGTCCTCTGGGGCCAACGTCCTGACTTTC. Translation: CASSWLGGTPSSGANVLTF.

The rearrangement uses TRBV4-2 and TRBJ1-5; 8 bases are a match to TRBD1. J was trimmed by 4 bases and V by 0 bases; bases with no gene match: 5. Germline CDR1 reads LGHNA; CDR2 reads YNFKEQ. The CDR3 runs to 16 residues. The CDR3 DNA reads as TGTGCCAGCAGCCAAGATGGGACAGGAGGGAATCAGCCCCAGCATTTT. Its translation: CASSQDGTGGNQPQHF.

The V gene is TRBV18, the J gene TRBJ1-1; tentatively, D is TRBD1 (5 bases). The germline V and J ends were trimmed by 2 bases and 2 bases, with 12 bases remaining between them. In germline, CDR1 is KGHSH, CDR2 LQKENI. This CDR3 comprises 15 residues. CDR3 sequence: CASSPKRGDNTEAFF. The CDR3 DNA reads TGTGCCAGCTCACCAAAGCGGGGGGATAACACTGAAGCTTTCTTT.

The chain employs TRBV28 and TRBJ1-1; no clear D. The germline V gene encodes CDR1 MDHEN and CDR2 SYDVKM. CDR3 length: 12 residues. Between the trimmed V and J ends, which lost 6 bases and 5 bases, there was a span of 10 bases. CDR3 nucleotides: TGTGCCAGCAGCCGAAAAAGGACTGAAGCTTTCTTT. Protein sequence: CASSRKRTEAFF.

The V and J genes are TRBV10-3 and TRBJ2-5; D unresolved. Trimming cost V 2 bases and J 2 bases, with 6 bases left between them. The CDR3 runs to 13 residues. Germline V gene data show CDR1 as ENHRY and CDR2 as SYGVKD. CDR3 sequence: CAISEVGQETQYF. For the CDR3, the DNA is TGTGCCATCAGTGAGGTCGGTCAAGAGACCCAGTACTTC.

The table lists this clonotype with a few counts. V usage is TRBV20-1 and J usage is TRBJ2-2, with TRBD2 as a possible D gene (6 bases). The CDR3 sequence is 15 residues long. V was pared by 1 base and J by 1 base, with 10 bases between. CDR1 DFQATT and CDR2 SNEGSKA come from the germline V gene (reference sequence). The CDR3 region is CSARGASENTGELFF. The CDR3 nucleotides are TGCAGTGCTAGAGGGGCTAGCGAGAACACCGGGGAGCTGTTTTTT.

In its sample, this clonotype was seen a few times. The chain is built from TRBV9 and TRBJ1-1; D not certain. CDR1 and CDR2 from the germline V gene are SGDLS and YYNGEE. This CDR3 spans 11 amino acids. The V end lost 7 bases, the J end lost 5 bases, and 9 bases lay between the germline ends. The CDR3 reads CASEGGTEAFF. The CDR3 region has the DNA TGTGCCAGCGAAGGAGGGACTGAAGCTTTCTTT.

Many counts were recorded for this clonotype. V usage is TRBV5-5 and J usage is TRBJ2-1; no firm D call. This CDR3 has 15 residues. Trimming stripped 4 bases from V and 0 bases from J, with 11 bases between. From germline, CDR1 is SGHKS and CDR2 YYEKEE (reference sequence). CDR3 bases: TGTGCCAGCAGCGAGAGAACCATCTCCTACAATGAGCAGTTCTTC. Translation: CASSERTISYNEQFF.

J is TRBJ2-7 and V is TRBV10-3; D ambiguous. The germline V gene encodes CDR1 ENHRY and CDR2 SYGVKD. V was trimmed by 4 bases and J by 5 bases, leaving 6 bases between them. This CDR3 comprises 11 residues. Written as DNA, the CDR3 is TGTGCCATCAGTGCCCTGGACGAGCAGTACTTC. This codes for CAISALDEQYF.